Following are 13 T cell receptor beta chains from one sample sequenced in a study of blood T cell repertoires in COVID-19. This table comes from immunoSEQ multiplex PCR, and its TCRdb copy is limited to in-frame clones, with some not included. This table holds 230,000 or so clones, around 82% found once. Material for sequencing was peripheral blood. Receptor source: a man aged 40-49 years with active or convalescent COVID-19.

The rearrangement joins TRBV6-1 to TRBJ2-1, with 7 bases fitting TRBD1. The CDR3 runs to 16 residues. The J segment lost 7 bases and the V segment lost 2 bases, leaving 11 bases of the junction unmatched. Germline values: CDR1 MNHNS, CDR2 SASEGT. In nucleotides, the CDR3 is TGTGCCAGCAGTGAATTTAAGGGGGCAATAGAGAATGAGCAGTTCTTC. This encodes CASSEFKGAIENEQFF.

This clone has only a few counts. V is TRBV6-5 and J is TRBJ2-7; TRBD2 aligns across 8 bases. Germline loops: CDR1 MNHEY, CDR2 SVGAGI. V gave up 2 bases and J gave up 6 bases; unmatched junction bases: 9. This CDR3 region has 15 residues. CDR3 nucleotides: TGTGCCAGCAGTTACGGGTTGAGTAGCGGGGTCGAGCAGTACTTC. Residues: CASSYGLSSGVEQYF.

This chain joins TRBV30 and TRBJ1-2; 10 bases line up with TRBD1. Losses at the gene ends were 7 bases for V and 8 bases for J; bases not matched to a gene: 16. The CDR3 consists of 15 residues. In germline, CDR1 is GTSNPN, CDR2 SVGIG (reference sequence). The CDR3 DNA reads as TGTGCCTCCCCAGGGGGACAGGGGCCGTCCGGGGGCTACACCTTC. Residues: CASPGGQGPSGGYTF.

DNA for the CDR3: TGTGCCAGCAGCTCGGGTCTAGGGGCCCAAGAGACCCAGTACTTC. Its translation is CASSSGLGAQETQYF. This chain uses TRBV9 with TRBJ2-5; D possibly corresponds to TRBD1 (5 bases). The CDR3 extends over 15 amino acids. In germline, CDR1 is SGDLS, CDR2 YYNGEE. V lost 4 bases, J lost 1 base, and 14 bases lay in between.

This clone was seen a handful of times. The V gene is TRBV3-1 (or the pseudogene TRBV3-2), the J gene TRBJ2-3, with D tentatively TRBD2 (6 bases). V dropped 1 base and J dropped 2 bases, with 16 bases sitting between them. The germline gives CDR1 LGHDT, CDR2 YNNKEL (reference sequence). The CDR3 is 17 amino acids. In DNA, the CDR3 is TGTGCCAGCAGCCAAGGTCGACTAGTTTCAATCACAGATACGCAGTATTTT. Protein sequence: CASSQGRLVSITDTQYF.

This chain joins TRBV18 and TRBJ1-3, with 7 bases identical to TRBD1. CDR1 and CDR2 from the germline V gene are KGHSH and LQKENI. This CDR3 is built from 14 residues. Trimming removed 6 bases from V and 4 bases from J; junction bases left unmatched: 6. CDR3 region: CASSQQGSGNTIYF. The CDR3 coding sequence is TGTGCCAGCTCCCAACAGGGGTCAGGAAACACCATATATTTT.

This clone was picked up a small number of times. The chain combines TRBV6-5 with TRBJ1-5; a possible D gene is TRBD1 (6 bases). The CDR3 extends over 14 amino acids. V lost 5 bases and J 6 bases, leaving 14 bases between the germline ends. Germline V lookup: CDR1 MNHEY, CDR2 SVGAGI. CDR3 sequence reads: CASSPTGRGQPQHF. CDR3 DNA sequence: TGTGCCAGCAGTCCAACAGGGAGAGGTCAGCCCCAGCATTTT.

This clone showed up just once. The chain employs TRBV28 and TRBJ2-7, with D unclear. The V end was cut by 2 bases, the J end by 3 bases, with 5 bases between. CDR3 length equals 12 residues. Germline V gene lookup returns CDR1 MDHEN and CDR2 SYDVKM. The CDR3 region has the DNA TGTGCCAGCAGTTTACACGGCTACGAGCAGTACTTC. Translated: CASSLHGYEQYF.

This chain joins TRBV5-6 and TRBJ1-2; D is perhaps TRBD1 (5 bases). The CDR3 consists of 13 residues. V was trimmed by 4 bases and J by 2 bases, leaving 9 bases between them. CDR1 and CDR2 (germline): SGHDT, YYEEEE. As DNA, the CDR3 is TGTGCCAGCAGCGCTACAGGAAACTATGGCTACACCTTC. Translating gives CASSATGNYGYTF.

This clone was counted a few times. The J gene is TRBJ2-5, the V gene TRBV3-1 (or the pseudogene TRBV3-2); 7 bases are shared with TRBD2. V trimming: 4 bases; J trimming: 2 bases; junction bases outside the gene matches: 1. The V gene's germline CDR1 is LGHDT and CDR2 YNNKEL (reference sequence). This CDR3 has 13 residues. The CDR3: CASSRDYQETQYF. The CDR3 nucleotides read TGTGCCAGCAGCCGGGACTATCAAGAGACCCAGTACTTC.

The rearrangement links TRBV27 to TRBJ2-1, with a tentative D call TRBD2 (7 bases). CDR1 is MNHEY and CDR2 is SMNVEV in the germline V gene (reference sequence). Trimming removed 3 bases from V and 8 bases from J, with 14 bases in between. The CDR3 sequence is 14 residues long. The CDR3 bases are TGTGCCAGCAGTTTTGACGGGGGGCCGTATGAGCAGTTCTTC. Amino acid sequence: CASSFDGGPYEQFF.

The chain recombines TRBV30 with TRBJ1-1; D is uncertain. Trimming took 2 bases from V and 0 from J, leaving 10 bases between them. This CDR3 is built from 14 residues. Germline-derived CDR1 and CDR2 are GTSNPN and SVGIG (reference sequence). The CDR3 protein is CAWSLNSMNTEAFF. The CDR3 bases are TGTGCCTGGAGTCTTAACAGTATGAACACTGAAGCTTTCTTT.

This clone has only one observation. This sequence joins TRBV4-1 and TRBJ2-3; 9 positions agree with TRBD2. This CDR3 has 19 amino acids. Germline assignment: CDR1 MGHRA and CDR2 YSYEKL. V lost 2 bases and J lost 4; bases outside the gene matches: 16. The CDR3 loop is CASSQPPLLKRGDSDTQYF. CDR3 nucleotide sequence: TGCGCCAGCAGCCAACCTCCACTGCTTAAGCGGGGGGACTCAGATACGCAGTATTTT.